Below are 3 T cell receptor beta chains sequenced from a single sample in a study of T cell repertoires in cytomegalovirus infection (dated by TCRdb to the late 2010s). For sequencing, an Illumina HiSeq 1500 was employed. TCRdb trimmed public reads at Q25 via fastp, called clones via MiXCR and kept in-frame beta chains. Identical CDR3 protein sequences are pooled into one entry, listed with their most common genes and DNA. This sample holds roughly 150,000 distinct CDR3 sequences; 23% were observed only once. The ten largest clonotypes hold approximately 11% of the sample. Input material: PBMCs. These receptor sequences come from a human donor in good health (CMV status not recorded). Some clones in this sample may be carry-over from other donors' samples.

The sample holds many counts of this clonotype. The V call is TRBV12-3 or TRBV12-4, the J call TRBJ2-6; D perhaps matches TRBD1 (6 bases). The V end lost 6 bases, the J end lost 0 bases, and 12 bases lay between the germline ends. The CDR3 has 16 amino acids. CDR3 DNA sequence: TGTGCCAGCAGGGCGACAGGCGGCTCTGGGGCCAACGTCCTGACTTTC. Translated, it gives CASRATGGSGANVLTF.

Note on this clonotype: A read error is possible here, since a much larger clone lies one base away. V is TRBV6-6 and J is TRBJ1-1, with 8 bases identical to TRBD1. V lost 8 bases and J lost 4; bases outside the gene matches: 12. The CDR3 totals 15 residues. The germline V gene has CDR1 MNHNY and CDR2 SVGAGI (reference sequence). CDR3 sequence: CASGLNQGAGTEAFF. DNA of the CDR3: TGTGCCAGCGGTTTAAATCAGGGGGCAGGCACTGAAGCTTTCTTT.

This clonotype turned up a few times. The chain employs TRBV18 and TRBJ2-7, with 7 bases matching TRBD1. Germline V gene data show CDR1 as KGHSH and CDR2 as LQKENI. The CDR3 totals 15 residues. Unmatched junction bases numbered 5, after V lost 3 bases and J lost 0 bases. In DNA form, the CDR3 reads TGTGCCAGCTCACCGATGGACAGGAGCTCCTACGAGCAGTACTTC. Translated: CASSPMDRSSYEQYF.